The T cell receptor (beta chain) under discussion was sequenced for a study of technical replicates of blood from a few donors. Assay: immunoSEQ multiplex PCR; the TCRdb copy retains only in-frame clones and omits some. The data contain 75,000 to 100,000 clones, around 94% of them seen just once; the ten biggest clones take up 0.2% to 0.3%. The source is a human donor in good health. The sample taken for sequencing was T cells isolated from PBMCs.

In DNA, the CDR3 is TGTGCCACCAGCAGAGCCCCTCCCGGGATCCACAATGAGCAGTTCTTC. Its protein product is CATSRAPPGIHNEQFF. The chain links TRBV15 to TRBJ2-1; possibly TRBD2 for D (5 bases). CDR1 is LNHNV and CDR2 is YYDKDF in the germline V gene (reference sequence). This CDR3 comprises 16 residues. Trimming shortened V by 1 base and J by 5 bases, and 15 bases separated the two germline ends. The variable domain in full, with the rest retrieved from reference TRBV15 and TRBJ2-1, is DAMVIQNPRYQVTQFGKPVTLSCSQTLNHNVMYWYQQKSSQAPKLLFHYYDKDFNNEADTPDNFQSRRPNTSFCFLDIRSPGLGDTAMYLCATSRAPPGIHNEQFFGPGTRLTVL.